This TCR beta chain was captured by sequencing in a study of blood T cell repertoires in COVID-19. Study information: The samples span acute and convalescent COVID-19 from the United States, Italy and Spain. The cDNA or gDNA used as material had been derived from T cells, B-cell-depleted T cells, or PBMCs.

Some clones are missing from TCRdb's copy, which holds only in-frame ones; the method was immunoSEQ multiplex PCR. Among hundreds of thousands of clones, roughly 90% were seen once, and the ten largest hold approximately 7.3%. The length of the CDR3 is 14 residues. In germline, CDR1 is SGHRS, CDR2 YFSETQ. V lost 3 bases to trimming and J lost 3 bases; unmatched junction nucleotides: 4. The Seattle patients, enrolled during active infection, were followed longitudinally. This TCR derives from a woman aged 70-85 years with COVID-19, enrolled during active disease. The V and J genes are TRBV5-1 and TRBJ2-5; 8 nucleotides line up with TRBD2. Sequencing was done on a sample of peripheral blood. CDR3 in amino acids: CASSSEAGEETQYF. In DNA form, the CDR3 reads TGCGCCAGCAGCTCCGAAGCGGGGGAAGAGACCCAGTACTTC.